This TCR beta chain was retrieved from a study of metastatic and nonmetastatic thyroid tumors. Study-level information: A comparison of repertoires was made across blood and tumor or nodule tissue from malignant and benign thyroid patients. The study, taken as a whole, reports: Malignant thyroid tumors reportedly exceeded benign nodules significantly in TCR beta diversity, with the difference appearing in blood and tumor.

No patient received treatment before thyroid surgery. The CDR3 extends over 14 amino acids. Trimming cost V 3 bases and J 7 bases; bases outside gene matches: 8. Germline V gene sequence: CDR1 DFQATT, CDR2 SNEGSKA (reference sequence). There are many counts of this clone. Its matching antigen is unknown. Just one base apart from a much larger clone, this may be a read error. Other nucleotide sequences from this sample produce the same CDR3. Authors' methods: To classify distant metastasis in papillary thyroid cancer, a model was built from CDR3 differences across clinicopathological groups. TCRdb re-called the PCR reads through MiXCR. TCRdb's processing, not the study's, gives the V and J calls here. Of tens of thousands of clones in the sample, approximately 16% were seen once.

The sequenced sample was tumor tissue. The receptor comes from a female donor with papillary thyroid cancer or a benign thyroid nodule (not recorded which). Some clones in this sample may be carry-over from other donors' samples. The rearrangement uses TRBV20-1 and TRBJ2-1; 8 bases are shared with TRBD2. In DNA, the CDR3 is TGCAGTGCTAGGATCAGCGGGAGTGGAAATGAGCAGTTCTTC. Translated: CSARISGSGNEQFF.